The TCR beta chain described here comes from a study of shared clonotypes between healthy human individuals. Study-wide context: The cohort comprised a couple of women and three men. Their ages spanned 18 to 49 years. Each donor contributed plates that comprised three CD4 naive, three CD4 memory, two CD8 naive and one CD8 memory.

The study's findings and limits: Clonotypes shared by all four sorted-subset donors had higher generation probabilities than non-shared clonotypes.

About this clone itself: As yet, its antigen is unknown.

Template for every sorted-subset replicate PCR totaled approximately 0.2 ug DNA, some 30,000 T cell genomes. Generated by immunoSEQ multiplex PCR, the TCRdb table keeps only in-frame clones and is missing some. This sample has approximately 1.5 million clones, with approximately 98.5% found just once. CDR1 and CDR2 from the germline V gene are SGDLS and YYNGEE. The CDR3 runs to 17 residues. V trimming: 0 bases; J trimming: 4 bases; junction bases outside the gene matches: 9. The origin of this receptor is a man aged 25-40 years in good health. The sample was naive CD4+ T cells sorted from blood. The sample's subset: CD45RA+ positively selected. The chain uses TRBV9 and TRBJ2-1; 8 bases fit TRBD2. This chain's CDR3 is CASSVGRGLGHYNEQFF. CDR3 nucleotide sequence: TGTGCCAGCAGCGTAGGGAGGGGACTAGGCCATTACAATGAGCAGTTCTTC.